A selection of T cell receptor beta chains follows, all from one sample in a study of identical twins. One entry per CDR3 protein, called by TCRdb with MiXCR from the 5' RACE reads. Among hundreds of thousands of distinct CDR3 sequences listed, roughly 6% were seen once. Sequenced: naive T cells sorted from blood. Receptor source: a young man in good health. The CDR3 runs from the conserved cysteine through the conserved F or W. The order of the fields is V gene, J gene, D gene, CDR3 protein. D genes are given only for firm matches.

v_gene: TRBV7-2; j_gene: TRBJ2-6; d_gene: -; CDR3aa: CASNRPLSGANVLTF
v_gene: TRBV7-6; j_gene: TRBJ2-3; d_gene: -; CDR3aa: CASSLRGAATDTQYF
v_gene: TRBV9; j_gene: TRBJ2-2; d_gene: TRBD1; CDR3aa: CASSGVGGQGYTGELFF
v_gene: TRBV5-6; j_gene: TRBJ2-1; d_gene: TRBD2; CDR3aa: CASSSGGRGTPYNEQFF
v_gene: TRBV20-1; j_gene: TRBJ2-3; d_gene: -; CDR3aa: CSAREGTSSTDTQYF
v_gene: TRBV6-5; j_gene: TRBJ2-5; d_gene: TRBD1; CDR3aa: CASSYSGGTGGAKTQYF
v_gene: TRBV5-1; j_gene: TRBJ2-5; d_gene: TRBD2; CDR3aa: CASSILAGADIETQYF
v_gene: TRBV12-3/TRBV12-4; j_gene: TRBJ1-1; d_gene: -; CDR3aa: CASSLGSGAGAFF
v_gene: TRBV5-1; j_gene: TRBJ1-1; d_gene: -; CDR3aa: CASSLTDRDANQAFF
v_gene: TRBV29-1; j_gene: TRBJ2-1; d_gene: TRBD2; CDR3aa: CSVGGTSAGNEQFF
v_gene: TRBV7-9; j_gene: TRBJ2-2; d_gene: -; CDR3aa: CASSLEIGTGELFF
v_gene: TRBV11-2; j_gene: TRBJ2-5; d_gene: TRBD2; CDR3aa: CASSPSGYSETHYF
v_gene: TRBV10-3; j_gene: TRBJ2-1; d_gene: -; CDR3aa: CAINPPWFF
v_gene: TRBV12-3/TRBV12-4; j_gene: TRBJ2-1; d_gene: TRBD1; CDR3aa: CASSNTGGNEQFF
v_gene: TRBV5-1; j_gene: TRBJ1-1; d_gene: -; CDR3aa: CASSTGHTEAFF
v_gene: TRBV6-1; j_gene: TRBJ2-5; d_gene: TRBD2; CDR3aa: CASSHGSGSGETQYF
v_gene: TRBV12-3/TRBV12-4; j_gene: TRBJ2-2; d_gene: TRBD2; CDR3aa: CASSLGREAGELFF
v_gene: TRBV27; j_gene: TRBJ2-7; d_gene: -; CDR3aa: CARAGPDCKAPLRCYEQYF